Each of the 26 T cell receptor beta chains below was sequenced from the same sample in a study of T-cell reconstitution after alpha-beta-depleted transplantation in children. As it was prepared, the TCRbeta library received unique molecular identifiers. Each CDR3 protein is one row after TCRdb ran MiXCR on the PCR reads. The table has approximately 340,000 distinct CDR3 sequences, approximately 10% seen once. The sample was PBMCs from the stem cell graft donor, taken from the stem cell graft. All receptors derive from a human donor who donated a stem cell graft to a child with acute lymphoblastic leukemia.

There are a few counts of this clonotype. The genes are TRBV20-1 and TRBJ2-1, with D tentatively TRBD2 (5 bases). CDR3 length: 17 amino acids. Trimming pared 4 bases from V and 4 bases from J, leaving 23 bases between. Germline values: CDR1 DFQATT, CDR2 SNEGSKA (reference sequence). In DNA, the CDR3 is TGCAGTGCTAATGCTGGAGCGGACCGTGGGGTTTACAATGAGCAGTTCTTC. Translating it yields CSANAGADRGVYNEQFF.

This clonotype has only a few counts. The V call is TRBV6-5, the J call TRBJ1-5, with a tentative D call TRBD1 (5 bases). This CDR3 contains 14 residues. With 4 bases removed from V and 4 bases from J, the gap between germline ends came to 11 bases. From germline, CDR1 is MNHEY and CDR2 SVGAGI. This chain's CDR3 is CASSSPRGNQPQHF. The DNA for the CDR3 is TGTGCCAGCAGTTCGCCCCGGGGGAATCAGCCCCAGCATTTT.

The CDR3, as DNA: TGTGCCAGCAGCTTAGTCGTATCAGGACTAGCGACTGCGACAAGGTTCAATACGCAGTATTTT. Translated: CASSLVVSGLATATRFNTQYF. V usage is TRBV11-2 and J usage is TRBJ2-3; 9 bases match TRBD2. The J segment lost 7 bases and the V segment lost 1 base, leaving 24 bases of the junction unmatched. Germline-derived CDR1 and CDR2 are SGHAT and FQNNGV. The CDR3 consists of 21 residues.

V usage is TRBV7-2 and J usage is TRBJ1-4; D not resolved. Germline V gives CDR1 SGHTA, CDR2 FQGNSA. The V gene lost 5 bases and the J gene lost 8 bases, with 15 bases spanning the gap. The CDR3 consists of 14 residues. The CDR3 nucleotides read TGTGCCAGCAGCGAAGGAGGCAGCCAGGAAAAACTGTTTTTT. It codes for CASSEGGSQEKLFF.

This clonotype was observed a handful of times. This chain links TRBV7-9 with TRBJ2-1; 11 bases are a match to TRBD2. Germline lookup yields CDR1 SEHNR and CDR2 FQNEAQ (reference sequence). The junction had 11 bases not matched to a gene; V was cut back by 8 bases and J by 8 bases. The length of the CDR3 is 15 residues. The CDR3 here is CASSNSGRAYDEQFF. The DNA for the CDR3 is TGTGCCAGCTCGAATAGCGGGAGGGCATACGATGAGCAGTTCTTC. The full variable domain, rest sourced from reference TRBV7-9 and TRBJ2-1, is DTGVSQNPRHKITKRGQNVTFRCDPISEHNRLYWYRQTLGQGPEFLTYFQNEAQLEKSRLLSDRFSAERPKGSFSTLEIQRTEQGDSAMYLCASSNSGRAYDEQFFGPGTRLTVL.

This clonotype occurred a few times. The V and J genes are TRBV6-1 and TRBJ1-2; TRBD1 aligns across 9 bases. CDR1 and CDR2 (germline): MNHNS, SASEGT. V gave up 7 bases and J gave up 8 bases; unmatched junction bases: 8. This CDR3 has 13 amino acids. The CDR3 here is CASKRDRVKGYTF. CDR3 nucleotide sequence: TGTGCCAGCAAAAGGGACAGGGTAAAGGGCTACACCTTC.

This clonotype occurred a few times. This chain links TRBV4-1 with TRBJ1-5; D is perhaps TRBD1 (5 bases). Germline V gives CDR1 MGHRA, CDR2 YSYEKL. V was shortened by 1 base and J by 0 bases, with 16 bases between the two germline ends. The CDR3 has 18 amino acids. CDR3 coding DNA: TGCGCCAGCAGCCAAGTTGCTGGGGCTTCAAATAGCAATCAGCCCCAGCATTTT. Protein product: CASSQVAGASNSNQPQHF.

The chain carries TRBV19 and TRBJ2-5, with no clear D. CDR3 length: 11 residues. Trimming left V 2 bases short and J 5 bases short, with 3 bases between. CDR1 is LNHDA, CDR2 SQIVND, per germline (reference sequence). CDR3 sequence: CASSISETQYF. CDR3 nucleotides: TGTGCCAGTAGTATATCGGAGACCCAGTACTTC.

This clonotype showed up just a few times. CDR3 region: CASSYPSTSGYEQYF. Here the CDR3 DNA reads TGTGCCAGCAGTTACCCCTCTACTAGCGGGTACGAGCAGTACTTC. The genes are TRBV6-5 and TRBJ2-7; TRBD2 aligns across 9 bases. Trimming at V came to 2 bases and at J to 4 bases, leaving 6 bases not matched to a gene. In germline, CDR1 is MNHEY, CDR2 SVGAGI. The CDR3 runs to 15 residues.

This chain's CDR3 is CASSRGWDTEAFF. CDR3 DNA sequence: TGTGCCAGCAGTAGGGGTTGGGACACTGAAGCTTTCTTT. The chain carries TRBV6-1 and TRBJ1-1; TRBD1 is a possible D gene (5 bases). This CDR3 has 13 residues. The V and J ends lost 5 bases and 3 bases respectively, with 10 bases between them. From germline, CDR1 is MNHNS and CDR2 SASEGT.

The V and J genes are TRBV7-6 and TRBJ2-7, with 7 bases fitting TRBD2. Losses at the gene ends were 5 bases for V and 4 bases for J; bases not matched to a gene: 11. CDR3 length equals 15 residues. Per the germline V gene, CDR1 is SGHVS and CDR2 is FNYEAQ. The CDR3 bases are TGTGCCAGCAGCCCTTGGGGGGGTCCGGAGTACGAGCAGTACTTC. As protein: CASSPWGGPEYEQYF.

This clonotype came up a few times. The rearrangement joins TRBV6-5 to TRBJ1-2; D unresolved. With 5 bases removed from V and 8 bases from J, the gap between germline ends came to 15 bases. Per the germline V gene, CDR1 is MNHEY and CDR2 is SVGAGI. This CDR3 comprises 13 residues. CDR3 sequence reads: CASSRSRMGGYTF. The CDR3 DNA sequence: TGTGCCAGCAGTCGCTCAAGGATGGGAGGCTACACCTTC.

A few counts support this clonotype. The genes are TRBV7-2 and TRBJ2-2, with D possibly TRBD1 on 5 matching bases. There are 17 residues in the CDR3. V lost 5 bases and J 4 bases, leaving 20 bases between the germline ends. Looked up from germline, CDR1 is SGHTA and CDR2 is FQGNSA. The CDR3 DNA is TGTGCCAGCAGCCACGCCTCAGGGTCGTGGACCACCGGGGAGCTGTTTTTT. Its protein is CASSHASGSWTTGELFF. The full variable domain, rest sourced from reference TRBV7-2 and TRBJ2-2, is GAGVSQSPSNKVTEKGKDVELRCDPISGHTALYWYRQSLGQGLEFLIYFQGNSAPDKSGLPSDRFSAERTGGSVSTLTIQRTQQEDSAVYLCASSHASGSWTTGELFFGEGSRLTVL.

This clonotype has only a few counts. The CDR3 loop reads CASSFPRRARYEQYF. The DNA of the CDR3 is TGTGCCAGCAGTTTTCCACGGAGGGCGAGATACGAGCAGTACTTC. This sequence joins TRBV6-2 or TRBV6-3 and TRBJ2-7, with a possible D match to TRBD2 (6 bases). The germline gives CDR1 MNHEY, CDR2 SVGEGT. Trimming stripped 4 bases from V and 4 bases from J, with 17 bases between. The CDR3 consists of 15 residues.

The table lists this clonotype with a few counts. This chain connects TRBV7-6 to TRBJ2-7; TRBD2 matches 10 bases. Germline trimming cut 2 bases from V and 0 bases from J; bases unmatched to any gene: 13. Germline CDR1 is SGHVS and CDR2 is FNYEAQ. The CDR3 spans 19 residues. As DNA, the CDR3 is TGTGCCAGCAGCTTAAGTTGGAGAGGAGGGACTAGCGTCTCCTACGAGCAGTACTTC. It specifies CASSLSWRGGTSVSYEQYF.

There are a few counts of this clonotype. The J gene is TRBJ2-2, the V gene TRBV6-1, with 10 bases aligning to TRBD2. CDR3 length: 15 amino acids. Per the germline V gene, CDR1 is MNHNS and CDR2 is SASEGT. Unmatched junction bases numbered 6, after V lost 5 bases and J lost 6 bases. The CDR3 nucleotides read TGTGCCAGCAGTAGGGGGACTAGCGCTGCCGGGGAGCTGTTTTTT. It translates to CASSRGTSAAGELFF.

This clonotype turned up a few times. Here the CDR3 reads CASSLSGEVSDTQYF. CDR3 nucleotides: TGTGCCAGCAGCCTTTCAGGGGAGGTATCGGATACGCAGTATTTT. J is TRBJ2-3 and V is TRBV7-3; D is tentatively TRBD1 or TRBD2 (6 bases each). In germline, CDR1 is SGHTA, CDR2 FQGTGA. The ends were cut back, 5 bases at V and 6 bases at J, with 18 bases in the middle. The CDR3 is made up of 15 amino acids.

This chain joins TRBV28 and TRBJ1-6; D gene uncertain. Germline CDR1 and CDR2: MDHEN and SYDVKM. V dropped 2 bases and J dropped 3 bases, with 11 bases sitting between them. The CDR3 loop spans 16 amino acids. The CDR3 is CASSLGARIYNSPLHF. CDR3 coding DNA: TGTGCCAGCAGTTTAGGTGCCAGGATCTATAATTCACCCCTCCACTTT.

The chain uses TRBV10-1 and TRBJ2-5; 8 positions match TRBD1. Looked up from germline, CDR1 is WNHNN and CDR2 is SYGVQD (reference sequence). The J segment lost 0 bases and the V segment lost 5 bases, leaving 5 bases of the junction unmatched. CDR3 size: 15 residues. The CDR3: CASSTGQGNQETQYF. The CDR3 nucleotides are TGCGCCAGCAGTACCGGACAGGGAAACCAAGAGACCCAGTACTTC.

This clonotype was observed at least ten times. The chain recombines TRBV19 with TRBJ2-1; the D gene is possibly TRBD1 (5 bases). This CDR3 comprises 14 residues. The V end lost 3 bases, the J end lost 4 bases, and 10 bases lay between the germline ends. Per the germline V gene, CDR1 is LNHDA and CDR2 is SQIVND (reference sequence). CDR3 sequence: CASSIRSGYNEQFF. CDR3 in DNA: TGTGCCAGTAGTATTAGATCAGGGTACAATGAGCAGTTCTTC.

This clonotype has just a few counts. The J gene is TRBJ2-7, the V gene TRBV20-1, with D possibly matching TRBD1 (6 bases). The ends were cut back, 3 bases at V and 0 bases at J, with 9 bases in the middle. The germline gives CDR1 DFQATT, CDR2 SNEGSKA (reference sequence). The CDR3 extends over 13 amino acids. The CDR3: CSARRDISYEQYF. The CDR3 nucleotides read TGCAGTGCTAGGAGGGACATCTCCTACGAGCAGTACTTC.

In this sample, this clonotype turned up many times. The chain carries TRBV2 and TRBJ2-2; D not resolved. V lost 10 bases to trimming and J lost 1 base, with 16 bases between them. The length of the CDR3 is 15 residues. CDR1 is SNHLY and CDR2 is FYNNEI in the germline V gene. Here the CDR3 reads CATRRNSVNTGELFF. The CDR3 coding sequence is TGTGCCACCCGTCGGAACTCTGTGAACACCGGGGAGCTGTTTTTT.

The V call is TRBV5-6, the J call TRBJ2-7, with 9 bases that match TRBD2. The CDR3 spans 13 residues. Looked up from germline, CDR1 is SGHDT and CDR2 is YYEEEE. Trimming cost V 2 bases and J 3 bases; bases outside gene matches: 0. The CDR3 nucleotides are TGTGCCAGCAGCTTTAGCGGGGGCTACGAGCAGTACTTC. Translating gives CASSFSGGYEQYF.

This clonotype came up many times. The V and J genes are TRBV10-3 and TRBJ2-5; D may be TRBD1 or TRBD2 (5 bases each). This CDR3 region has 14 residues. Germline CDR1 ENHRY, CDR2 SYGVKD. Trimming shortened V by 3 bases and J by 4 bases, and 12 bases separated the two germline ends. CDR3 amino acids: CAISDPRGGETQYF. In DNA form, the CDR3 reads TGTGCCATCAGTGACCCCCGGGGCGGAGAGACCCAGTACTTC.

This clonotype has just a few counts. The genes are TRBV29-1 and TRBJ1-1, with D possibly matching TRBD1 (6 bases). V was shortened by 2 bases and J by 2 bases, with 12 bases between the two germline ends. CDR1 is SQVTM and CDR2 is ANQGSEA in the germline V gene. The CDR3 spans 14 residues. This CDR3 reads CSVESRDINTEAFF. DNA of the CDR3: TGCAGCGTTGAATCCCGGGACATAAACACTGAAGCTTTCTTT.

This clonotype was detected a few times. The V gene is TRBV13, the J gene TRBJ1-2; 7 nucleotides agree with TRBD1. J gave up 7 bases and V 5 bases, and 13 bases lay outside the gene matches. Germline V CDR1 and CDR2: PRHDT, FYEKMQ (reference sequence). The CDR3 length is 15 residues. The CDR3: CASSPPTTGKSGYTF. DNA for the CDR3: TGTGCCAGCAGCCCCCCCACGACAGGGAAAAGTGGCTACACCTTC.